What follows describes a single T cell receptor beta chain. What it recognizes is unknown. The junction does not match germline at one end; this may be a read error. TCRdb itself ran the multiplex PCR reads through MiXCR, one entry per CDR3 protein. Here the sample spans fewer than 90,000 distinct CDR3 sequences, around 30% being singletons. Axillary draining lymph nodes of breast cancer patients supplied the node samples. Per germline, CDR1 KGHDR and CDR2 SFDVKD. The CDR3 totals 13 residues. These data come from a study of breast tumors, draining lymph nodes, adjacent tissues. The study, taken as a whole, reports: The lymph node origin of tumor T cells was framed as consistent with a hypothesis, not demonstrated. Tumor TCR diversity was below lymph nodes but above nontumor tissue. Luminal-like breast cancer showed significantly greater tumor-nontumor repertoire similarity than basal-like breast cancer did. The data were judged consistent with most tumor T cells coming from lymph node and expanding in tumor.

The sequence was collected from a female donor with breast cancer. Some clones in this sample may be carry-over from other donors' samples. The sample consisted of axillary lymph node tissue. V gene TRBV24-1 combines with J gene TRBJ2-7; D might be TRBD1 (6 bases). In DNA, the CDR3 is TGTGCCACCAGCGATGGTGGGACATACGAGCAGCACTTC. This translates into CATSDGGTYEQHF.